One sample yielded the 27 T cell receptor beta chains listed below, sequenced in a study of T cells in localized non-small cell lung cancer. TCRdb's table, derived via immunoSEQ multiplex PCR, lists solely in-frame clones and lacks some. The table shows approximately 26,000 clones, with under 95% occurring only once. The input for sequencing was peripheral blood, taken before any cancer treatment. Receptors originate from a female donor of 60 years or more with stage II squamous cell lung carcinoma.

Only one count was recorded for this clone. The chain couples TRBV11-3 to TRBJ2-7; D perhaps matches TRBD1 (5 bases). V lost 5 bases and J 5 bases, leaving 10 bases between the germline ends. CDR1 is SGHNT and CDR2 is YENEEA in the germline V gene. This CDR3 region has 12 residues. The CDR3 sequence is CASSQGVDEQYF. CDR3 in DNA: TGTGCCAGCAGCCAAGGGGTTGACGAGCAGTACTTC. Full variable domain (remainder filled in from reference TRBV11-3 and TRBJ2-7): EAGVVQSPRYKIIEKKQPVAFWCNPISGHNTLYWYLQNLGQGPELLIRYENEEAVDDSQLPKDRFSAERLKGVDSTLKIQPAELGDSAVYLCASSQGVDEQYFGPGTRLTVT.

A few counts support this clone. The rearrangement joins TRBV30 to TRBJ2-7; 8 bases map to TRBD2. The germline V gene has CDR1 GTSNPN and CDR2 SVGIG (reference sequence). The CDR3 is made up of 14 amino acids. The trim removed 2 bases at V and 1 base at J, leaving 4 bases unmatched. The CDR3 loop reads CAWSTRGGSYEQYF. The CDR3 DNA follows: TGTGCCTGGAGTACCCGGGGGGGATCCTACGAGCAGTACTTC.

This clone was counted a single time. The chain recombines TRBV2 with TRBJ1-2, with TRBD1 identical over 8 bases. The CDR3 consists of 15 residues. Unmatched junction bases numbered 12, after V lost 4 bases and J lost 8 bases. Germline-derived CDR1 and CDR2 are SNHLY and FYNNEI. Written as DNA, the CDR3 is TGTGCCAGCAGTGCACCCTCTGGACAGGGTGGAGGCTACACCTTC. It is translated as CASSAPSGQGGGYTF.

V usage is TRBV29-1 and J usage is TRBJ2-3, with a weak D call TRBD2 (5 bases). Germline CDR1 reads SQVTM; CDR2 reads ANQGSEA. V lost 2 bases and J 5 bases, leaving 8 bases between the germline ends. This CDR3 has 12 residues. The CDR3 reads CSVELAGDTQYF. CDR3 in DNA: TGCAGCGTTGAACTAGCAGGAGATACGCAGTATTTT.

This chain connects TRBV30 to TRBJ2-7; D is uncertain. CDR3 length equals 13 residues. V was shortened by 1 base and J by 4 bases, with 11 bases between the two germline ends. Germline assignment: CDR1 GTSNPN and CDR2 SVGIG (reference sequence). The CDR3 reads CAWSAQLGYEQYF. CDR3 bases: TGTGCCTGGAGTGCCCAGCTCGGGTACGAGCAGTACTTC.

The J gene is TRBJ2-7, the V gene TRBV5-4; 8 bases align to TRBD2. Germline V gene data show CDR1 as SGHNT and CDR2 as YYREEE (reference sequence). The J segment lost 2 bases and the V segment lost 4 bases, leaving 8 bases of the junction unmatched. This CDR3 region has 15 residues. The CDR3 coding sequence is TGTGCCAGCAGCAGAGAGCGGGGGAGCACCTACGAGCAGTACTTC. As protein: CASSRERGSTYEQYF. The full variable domain, completed using reference TRBV5-4 and TRBJ2-7, is ETGVTQSPTHLIKTRGQQVTLRCSSQSGHNTVSWYQQALGQGPQFIFQYYREEENGRGNFPPRFSGLQFPNYSSELNVNALELDDSALYLCASSRERGSTYEQYFGPGTRLTVT.

The chain has TRBV2 and TRBJ2-7; the D gene could be TRBD1 or TRBD2 (6 bases each). The CDR3 spans 13 residues. Germline-derived CDR1 and CDR2 are SNHLY and FYNNEI. V lost 6 bases, J lost 2 bases, and 11 bases lay in between. CDR3 nucleotides: TGTGCCAGCAGGGGGGGCCGAACCTACGAGCAGTACTTC. This translates into CASRGGRTYEQYF.

This rearrangement joins TRBV5-1 to TRBJ2-2; unclear D gene. Germline CDR1 reads SGHRS; CDR2 reads YFSETQ. The length of the CDR3 is 13 residues. With 3 bases removed from V and 1 base from J, the gap between germline ends came to 4 bases. The CDR3 loop reads CASSSLNTGELFF. The CDR3, as DNA: TGCGCCAGCAGCTCCCTGAACACCGGGGAGCTGTTTTTT.

The rearrangement joins TRBV30 to TRBJ2-1; D call uncertain. The CDR3 loop spans 13 amino acids. V was trimmed by 7 bases and J by 0 bases, leaving 10 bases between them. Germline V gene data show CDR1 as GTSNPN and CDR2 as SVGIG (reference sequence). CDR3 in amino acids: CAYDLSSYNEQFF. CDR3 bases: TGTGCCTACGACCTGAGCTCCTACAATGAGCAGTTCTTC.

The chain employs TRBV30 and TRBJ1-1; D remains ambiguous. The germline V gene encodes CDR1 GTSNPN and CDR2 SVGIG (reference sequence). CDR3 length: 14 residues. Trimming shortened V by 4 bases and J by 5 bases, and 17 bases separated the two germline ends. The CDR3 sequence is CAWIGLGLVTEAFF. The CDR3 region has the DNA TGTGCCTGGATCGGTTTGGGCCTTGTAACTGAAGCTTTCTTT.

V is TRBV11-1 and J is TRBJ1-6; D remains ambiguous. The CDR3 loop spans 15 amino acids. V was shortened by 2 bases and J by 2 bases, with 7 bases between the two germline ends. Germline CDR1 and CDR2: SGHAT and FQDESV (reference sequence). CDR3 residues: CASSLRGTYNSPLHF. The CDR3 DNA sequence: TGTGCCAGCAGCTTAAGAGGGACCTATAATTCACCCCTCCACTTT.

V and J are TRBV5-1 and TRBJ1-1; D remains unclear. V shed 2 bases and J shed 6 bases, with 11 bases lying between them. From germline, CDR1 is SGHRS and CDR2 YFSETQ. This CDR3 spans 13 amino acids. The DNA for the CDR3 is TGCGCCAGCAGCTTTCGGGATGGCGCTGAAGCTTTCTTT. It codes for CASSFRDGAEAFF.

This clone was seen a few times. This chain links TRBV5-1 with TRBJ2-3, with D maybe TRBD2 (5 bases). CDR1 is SGHRS, CDR2 YFSETQ, per germline. V was pared by 1 base and J by 2 bases, with 11 bases between. The CDR3 has 15 residues. The CDR3 DNA follows: TGCGCCAGCAGCTTGAAACTAGGTGACACAGATACGCAGTATTTT. Translating gives CASSLKLGDTDTQYF.

The V call is TRBV6-5, the J call TRBJ2-7; 9 bases match TRBD2. Germline-derived CDR1 and CDR2 are MNHEY and SVGAGI. CDR3 length: 15 amino acids. Unmatched junction bases numbered 9, after V lost 2 bases and J lost 7 bases. CDR3 region: CASSYQAGGLEEQYF. In nucleotides, the CDR3 is TGTGCCAGCAGTTACCAAGCGGGGGGACTGGAAGAGCAGTACTTC.

J is TRBJ2-3 and V is TRBV5-6; 11 nucleotides match TRBD1. There are 18 residues in the CDR3. Germline V lookup: CDR1 SGHDT, CDR2 YYEEEE. J was trimmed by 0 bases and V by 3 bases; bases with no gene match: 9. The CDR3 here is CASSSGQGGSYSTDTQYF. As DNA, the CDR3 is TGTGCCAGCAGCTCGGGACAGGGGGGAAGTTATAGCACAGATACGCAGTATTTT.

This chain connects TRBV7-3 to TRBJ1-1; no clear D gene. V was trimmed by 6 bases and J by 0 bases, leaving 11 bases between them. The CDR3 consists of 14 residues. The germline V gene encodes CDR1 SGHTA and CDR2 FQGTGA. CDR3 coding DNA: TGTGCCAGCAGAGTGGGTGGGCTGAACACTGAAGCTTTCTTT. Encoded protein: CASRVGGLNTEAFF.

The V and J genes are TRBV6-6 and TRBJ2-7; no clear D. In germline, CDR1 is MNHNY, CDR2 SVGAGI (reference sequence). This CDR3 contains 14 residues. Trimming left V 3 bases short and J 0 bases short, with 9 bases between. CDR3 DNA: TGTGCCAGCAGTTATGGGTATAGCTCCTACGAGCAGTACTTC. This translates into CASSYGYSSYEQYF.

The J gene is TRBJ2-7, the V gene TRBV7-2; possible D gene TRBD2, 6 bases. Per germline, CDR1 SGHTA and CDR2 FQGNSA. V gave up 3 bases and J gave up 9 bases, with 24 bases separating them. The CDR3 is made up of 16 amino acids. The CDR3 sequence is CASSLGGRTRRLGQYF. The CDR3 DNA is TGTGCCAGCAGCTTGGGGGGTAGAACGCGGAGGTTGGGGCAGTACTTC.

The V and J genes are TRBV6-4 and TRBJ1-2; D is possibly TRBD1 (5 bases). Trimming took 3 bases from V and 10 from J, leaving 21 bases between them. Per germline, CDR1 MRHNA and CDR2 SNTAGT. The CDR3 has 15 residues. CDR3 sequence reads: CASSDWDSPGEVYTF. DNA of the CDR3: TGTGCCAGCAGTGATTGGGACTCACCCGGCGAGGTCTACACCTTC.

This sequence joins TRBV6-4 and TRBJ2-3; 9 positions agree with TRBD2. V shed 4 bases and J 5 bases; nucleotides not matched to a gene: 7. The V gene's germline CDR1 is MRHNA and CDR2 SNTAGT. The CDR3 consists of 15 residues. CDR3 DNA: TGTGCCAGCAGTGTGCGGGCGGGAGGGGAAGATACGCAGTATTTT. Translation: CASSVRAGGEDTQYF.

The chain recombines TRBV7-9 with TRBJ1-2; D is unresolved. Germline V gene data show CDR1 as SEHNR and CDR2 as FQNEAQ (reference sequence). This CDR3 comprises 17 residues. V lost 5 bases, J lost 2 bases, and 21 bases lay in between. CDR3 sequence: CASSPKQLGVNNYGYTF. The CDR3 bases are TGTGCCAGCAGCCCAAAACAGTTGGGCGTCAACAACTATGGCTACACCTTC.

The chain combines TRBV7-2 with TRBJ2-3; TRBD2 matches at 12 bases. Germline CDR1 reads SGHTA; CDR2 reads FQGNSA. This CDR3 comprises 15 residues. Trimming removed 5 bases from V and 5 bases from J; junction bases left unmatched: 5. The CDR3 nucleotides are TGTGCCAGCAGCCCAGGACTAGCGGGACTAGATACGCAGTATTTT. This gives the protein CASSPGLAGLDTQYF.

The chain is built from TRBV28 and TRBJ1-6; 9 bases agree with TRBD1. The CDR3 totals 16 residues. V lost 3 bases, J lost 7 bases, and 7 bases stayed unmatched. Germline lookup yields CDR1 MDHEN and CDR2 SYDVKM. CDR3 loop: CASSFPLGTGNSPLHF. CDR3 DNA sequence: TGTGCCAGCAGTTTCCCCCTCGGGACAGGGAATTCACCCCTCCACTTT. The variable domain in full, completed from reference TRBV28 and TRBJ1-6, reads DVKVTQSSRYLVKRTGEKVFLECVQDMDHENMFWYRQDPGLGLRLIYFSYDVKMKEKGDIPEGYSVSREKKERFSLILESASTNQTSMYLCASSFPLGTGNSPLHFGNGTRLTVT.

This rearrangement joins TRBV4-3 to TRBJ2-3; D remains ambiguous. Trimming left V 4 bases short and J 6 bases short, with 20 bases between. The CDR3 covers 16 residues. Germline CDR1 is LGHNA and CDR2 is YSLEER. The CDR3 loop is CASSPIGAQKGDTQYF. In DNA form, the CDR3 reads TGCGCCAGCAGCCCCATTGGTGCACAAAAGGGTGATACGCAGTATTTT.

The chain couples TRBV6-5 to TRBJ1-3; D ambiguous. The CDR3 extends over 15 amino acids. CDR1 and CDR2 from the germline V gene are MNHEY and SVGAGI. V was trimmed by 6 bases and J by 1 base, leaving 13 bases between them. The CDR3 protein is CASSLDWESGNTIYF. CDR3 sequence (DNA): TGTGCCAGCAGCCTAGACTGGGAGTCTGGAAACACCATATATTTT.

This clone was observed a single time. The rearrangement links TRBV10-3 to TRBJ2-3; a possible D gene is TRBD2 (5 bases). Trimming pared 6 bases from V and 5 bases from J, leaving 15 bases between. The CDR3 has 14 residues. CDR1 ENHRY and CDR2 SYGVKD come from the germline V gene. CDR3 loop: CAISGAVSGDTQYF. CDR3 in DNA: TGTGCCATCAGCGGAGCGGTGTCGGGAGATACGCAGTATTTT.

The chain is built from TRBV19 and TRBJ1-2, with 10 bases fitting TRBD1. J gave up 5 bases and V 5 bases, and 8 bases lay outside the gene matches. The V gene's germline CDR1 is LNHDA and CDR2 SQIVND (reference sequence). The CDR3 spans 15 residues. Here the CDR3 DNA reads TGTGCCAGTAGTGTATCCTCGGACAGGGGGTATGGCTACACCTTC. Encoded protein: CASSVSSDRGYGYTF.